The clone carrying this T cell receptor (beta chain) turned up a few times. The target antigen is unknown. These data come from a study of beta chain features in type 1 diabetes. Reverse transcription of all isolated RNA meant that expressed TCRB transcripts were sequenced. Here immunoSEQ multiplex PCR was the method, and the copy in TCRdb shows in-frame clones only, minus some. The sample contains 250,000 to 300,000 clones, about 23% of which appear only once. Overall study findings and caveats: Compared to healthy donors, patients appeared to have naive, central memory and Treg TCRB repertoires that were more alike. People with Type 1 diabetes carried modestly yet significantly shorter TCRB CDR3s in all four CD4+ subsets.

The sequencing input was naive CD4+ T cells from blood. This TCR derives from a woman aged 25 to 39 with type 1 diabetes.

Written as DNA, the CDR3 is TGTGCCAGCAGGCTAGTTGTGTCTAGCGGGAGTCGCCATGAGCAGTTCTTC. Translation: CASRLVVSSGSRHEQFF. The genes are TRBV7-9 and TRBJ2-1; 10 nucleotides match TRBD2. The CDR3 loop spans 17 amino acids. J lost 8 bases, V lost 6 bases, and 16 bases had no gene match. CDR1 and CDR2 (germline): SEHNR, FQNEAQ (reference sequence).